Following are 25 T cell receptor beta chains from one sample sequenced in a study of CD8+CD57+ T cells in acquired aplastic anemia. TCR beta VDJ combinations and CDR3 sequences were profiled from genomic DNA. One entry per CDR3 protein results from TCRdb running MiXCR on the reads. The table includes approximately 190,000 distinct CDR3 sequences, roughly 64% detected once. The sequencing sample was made of sorted CD4+, CD8+, or CD8+CD57+ T cells (not recorded which) from PBMCs. These receptors were obtained from a human donor with severe aplastic anemia or a healthy control (not recorded which).

This clonotype was seen just once. The chain has TRBV7-2 and TRBJ2-1, with a tentative D call TRBD2 (7 bases). V gave up 1 base and J gave up 4 bases, with 20 bases separating them. The CDR3 has 18 residues. CDR1 SGHTA and CDR2 FQGNSA come from the germline V gene. The CDR3 loop is CASSLVAGASSVYNEQFF. The CDR3 nucleotides read TGTGCCAGCAGCTTAGTGGCGGGGGCTTCCAGCGTATACAATGAGCAGTTCTTC.

The V gene is TRBV19, the J gene TRBJ2-5, with D unclear. The length of the CDR3 is 15 residues. Germline V CDR1 and CDR2: LNHDA, SQIVND (reference sequence). V was trimmed by 4 bases and J by 5 bases, leaving 17 bases between them. In nucleotides, the CDR3 is TGTGCCAGTAGTACCCAGACCTGGTTGGGGGAGACCCAGTACTTC. Encoded protein: CASSTQTWLGETQYF.

The chain couples TRBV15 to TRBJ1-5; D gene uncertain. The germline V gene has CDR1 LNHNV and CDR2 YYDKDF (reference sequence). V was clipped by 2 bases and J by 5 bases, with 4 bases between them. This CDR3 is 12 amino acids long. The CDR3 region is CATSRPDQPQHF. CDR3 DNA sequence: TGTGCCACCAGCAGACCAGATCAGCCCCAGCATTTT.

This clonotype was seen more than once but under ten times. The chain carries TRBV29-1 and TRBJ1-1; D might be TRBD1 (5 bases). V gave up 4 bases and J gave up 4 bases, with 13 bases separating them. The CDR3 consists of 13 residues. Germline-derived CDR1 and CDR2 are SQVTM and ANQGSEA. The CDR3 DNA reads TGCAGCGTTGGGACACTGCGGGCCACTGAAGCTTTCTTT. This gives the protein CSVGTLRATEAFF.

The chain recombines TRBV24-1 with TRBJ2-7; TRBD1 matches at 7 bases. The CDR3 spans 12 residues. Germline assignment: CDR1 KGHDR and CDR2 SFDVKD. J gave up 2 bases and V 6 bases, and 0 bases lay outside the gene matches. The CDR3, as DNA: TGTGCCACCAGTCAGGGGGCCTACGAGCAGTACTTC. Its translation: CATSQGAYEQYF.

This clonotype was counted a few times. The J gene is TRBJ2-3, the V gene TRBV7-9; D not resolved. V lost 9 bases and J 1 base, leaving 14 bases between the germline ends. CDR1 and CDR2 from the germline V gene are SEHNR and FQNEAQ (reference sequence). The CDR3 covers 14 residues. CDR3 amino acids: CASSSRLGTDTQYF. The CDR3, as DNA: TGTGCCAGTAGTAGTCGATTGGGCACAGATACGCAGTATTTT.

This chain links TRBV20-1 with TRBJ2-7, with D possibly being TRBD1 (5 bases). The CDR3 is 14 amino acids. The germline CDR1 and CDR2 sequences are DFQATT and SNEGSKA (reference sequence). The V gene lost 0 bases and the J gene lost 7 bases, with 16 bases spanning the gap. For the CDR3, the DNA is TGCAGTGCTAGAGATAACTATTTAGGACAAGAGCAGTACTTC. It yields the protein CSARDNYLGQEQYF.

This chain uses TRBV15 with TRBJ1-6, with D possibly TRBD1 on 6 matching bases. The CDR3 has 15 amino acids. Germline V gene lookup returns CDR1 LNHNV and CDR2 YYDKDF (reference sequence). Trimming left V 1 base short and J 7 bases short, with 11 bases between. The CDR3 here is CATSRGGTTNSPLHF. Here the CDR3 DNA reads TGTGCCACCAGCAGAGGAGGGACAACGAATTCACCCCTCCACTTT.

This clonotype came up many times. The chain is built from TRBV9 and TRBJ2-3; possibly TRBD2 for D (6 bases). Trimming cost V 3 bases and J 1 base, with 24 bases left between them. The germline V gene has CDR1 SGDLS and CDR2 YYNGEE. The CDR3 runs 19 residues. The DNA for the CDR3 is TGTGCCAGCAGCGACCCAGCGGGCCCTGGAGAGCGGGGCACAGATACGCAGTATTTT. Its translation is CASSDPAGPGERGTDTQYF.

V usage is TRBV19 and J usage is TRBJ2-2; tentatively, D is TRBD2 (7 bases). This CDR3 is built from 14 residues. Germline V gene data show CDR1 as LNHDA and CDR2 as SQIVND (reference sequence). The V gene lost 6 bases and the J gene lost 3 bases, with 11 bases spanning the gap. The CDR3 loop is CASSGGPYTGELFF. In DNA, the CDR3 is TGTGCCAGTAGCGGGGGGCCTTACACCGGGGAGCTGTTTTTT.

The V gene is TRBV7-9, the J gene TRBJ1-1; D is perhaps TRBD1 (5 bases). Germline CDR1 and CDR2: SEHNR and FQNEAQ (reference sequence). This CDR3 spans 16 amino acids. The V gene lost 3 bases and the J gene lost 1 base, with 15 bases spanning the gap. CDR3 nucleotides: TGTGCCAGCAGCTTTCTGGGCAGGGCAGGGAACACTGAAGCTTTCTTT. This translates into CASSFLGRAGNTEAFF.

V is TRBV24-1 and J is TRBJ1-1; a possible D gene is TRBD1 (5 bases). The V and J ends lost 7 bases and 10 bases respectively, with 15 bases between them. This CDR3 has 12 residues. The germline gives CDR1 KGHDR, CDR2 SFDVKD. In DNA form, the CDR3 reads TGTGCCACCAGGGCGGACGGAGGGACAGCTTTCTTT. It encodes CATRADGGTAFF.

This clonotype was seen repeatedly, ten times or more. This sequence joins TRBV7-6 and TRBJ1-2; no clear D gene. Germline V gene data show CDR1 as SGHVS and CDR2 as FNYEAQ. The CDR3 runs 16 residues. Trimming left V 1 base short and J 2 bases short, with 14 bases between. Here the CDR3 reads CASSLDGVGTNYGYTF. CDR3 bases: TGTGCCAGCAGCTTAGATGGGGTAGGTACGAACTATGGCTACACCTTC.

This clonotype was counted ten times or more. The chain combines TRBV7-9 with TRBJ1-5, with D possibly TRBD1 on 6 matching bases. V was shortened by 5 bases and J by 4 bases, with 12 bases between the two germline ends. The germline V gene has CDR1 SEHNR and CDR2 FQNEAQ (reference sequence). The CDR3 spans 14 residues. Here the CDR3 reads CASSQDSQNQPQHF. The CDR3 DNA sequence: TGTGCCAGCAGCCAGGACAGCCAGAATCAGCCCCAGCATTTT.

The CDR3 sequence: CASSHGGAGAEAFF. In DNA form, the CDR3 reads TGTGCCAGCAGTCACGGGGGGGCTGGCGCTGAAGCTTTCTTT. The chain recombines TRBV12-3 or TRBV12-4 with TRBJ1-1, with D perhaps matching TRBD1 (6 bases). The CDR3 is 14 amino acids. Trimming took off 5 bases at V and 6 bases at J, with 16 bases between the two ends.

A single count supports this clonotype. The CDR3 here is CASSPAGTGGASTEAFF. CDR3 sequence (DNA): TGTGCCAGCAGCCCGGCCGGGACAGGGGGCGCGAGCACTGAAGCTTTCTTT. This chain uses TRBV7-9 with TRBJ1-1; 12 bases agree with TRBD1. Germline CDR1 and CDR2: SEHNR and FQNEAQ (reference sequence). The CDR3 sequence is 17 residues long. Trimming removed 5 bases from V and 4 bases from J; junction bases left unmatched: 11.

V gene TRBV7-9 combines with J gene TRBJ2-7; D uncertain. The CDR3 contains 14 residues. V shed 9 bases and J shed 0 bases, with 15 bases lying between them. Germline V gene sequence: CDR1 SEHNR, CDR2 FQNEAQ (reference sequence). The CDR3 sequence is CASSETTDSYEQYF. The CDR3, as DNA: TGTGCCAGTAGTGAGACCACGGACTCCTACGAGCAGTACTTC.

The CDR3 sequence is CASSRNREETQYF. Here the CDR3 DNA reads TGTGCCAGCAGCAGAAACAGGGAAGAGACCCAGTACTTC. This chain links TRBV7-2 with TRBJ2-5; the D gene is possibly TRBD1 (6 bases). This CDR3 contains 13 residues. Trimming left V 5 bases short and J 3 bases short, with 10 bases between. Germline V CDR1 and CDR2: SGHTA, FQGNSA.

This clonotype was seen a single time. This rearrangement joins TRBV7-3 to TRBJ2-1; D call uncertain. Trimming cost V 4 bases and J 4 bases, with 5 bases left between them. Germline assignment: CDR1 SGHTA and CDR2 FQGTGA. The CDR3 is 12 amino acids. CDR3 DNA sequence: TGTGCCAGCAGCTCCCAGTACAATGAGCAGTTCTTC. The encoded protein is CASSSQYNEQFF. The full variable domain, with the rest looked up from reference TRBV7-3 and TRBJ2-1, is GAGVSQTPSNKVTEKGKYVELRCDPISGHTALYWYRQSLGQGPEFLIYFQGTGAADDSGLPNDRFFAVRPEGSVSTLKIQRTERGDSAVYLCASSSQYNEQFFGPGTRLTVL.

The chain recombines TRBV12-3 or TRBV12-4 with TRBJ1-1; TRBD1 matches 9 bases. Trimming at V came to 8 bases and at J to 6 bases, leaving 19 bases not matched to a gene. The CDR3 contains 17 residues. CDR3 DNA sequence: TGTGCCAGCGGAGAGACAGGCTCTAATTACAGGGGGCCTGAAGCTTTCTTT. This sequence encodes CASGETGSNYRGPEAFF.

This clonotype was counted between two and nine times. The rearrangement uses TRBV20-1 and TRBJ2-5; D possibly corresponds to TRBD1 (5 bases). The CDR3 totals 13 residues. The V gene lost 5 bases and the J gene lost 5 bases, with 15 bases spanning the gap. CDR1 and CDR2 from the germline V gene are DFQATT and SNEGSKA (reference sequence). The CDR3 nucleotides are TGCAGTGCTTCGGGCAGGGCTTGGGAGACCCAGTACTTC. Residues: CSASGRAWETQYF.

The rearrangement links TRBV10-3 to TRBJ1-5; D not certain. Germline-derived CDR1 and CDR2 are ENHRY and SYGVKD. CDR3 length equals 15 residues. Trimming took off 3 bases at V and 12 bases at J, with 21 bases between the two ends. This CDR3 is CAISDHKYSNQFQHF. The CDR3 nucleotides read TGTGCCATCAGTGACCACAAGTATAGCAATCAGTTCCAGCATTTT.

CDR3 nucleotides: TGTGCCAGCAGCTTAGTGGGGAATACGCAGTATTTT. Translating gives CASSLVGNTQYF. The chain couples TRBV7-9 to TRBJ2-3, with unresolved D. Per germline, CDR1 SEHNR and CDR2 FQNEAQ (reference sequence). With 1 base removed from V and 7 bases from J, the gap between germline ends came to 6 bases. This CDR3 is 12 amino acids long.

About this clonotype: A clone one base away is much larger, so this may be a read error. The chain recombines TRBV6-1 with TRBJ2-1; 9 nucleotides line up with TRBD1. Germline V gene sequence: CDR1 MNHNS, CDR2 SASEGT. The CDR3 loop spans 15 amino acids. J was trimmed by 9 bases and V by 3 bases; bases with no gene match: 9. CDR3 loop: CASSDRQGEGPEQFF. DNA for the CDR3: TGTGCCAGCAGTGACCGACAGGGGGAGGGTCCTGAGCAGTTCTTC.

The V call is TRBV7-2, the J call TRBJ2-5, with 13 bases aligning to TRBD2. From germline, CDR1 is SGHTA and CDR2 FQGNSA. V shed 5 bases and J 5 bases; nucleotides not matched to a gene: 11. The CDR3 runs to 17 residues. The CDR3 DNA reads as TGTGCCAGCAGCCGAGGCGTAGGACTAGCGGGAGCGGAGACCCAGTACTTC. It yields the protein CASSRGVGLAGAETQYF.